This TCR beta chain is from a study of technical replicates of blood from several donors. In germline, CDR1 is SGHDT, CDR2 YYEEEE. This CDR3 comprises 14 residues. Trimming stripped 4 bases from V and 1 base from J, with 11 bases between. The table came from immunoSEQ multiplex PCR; TCRdb's copy has only in-frame clones and leaves some out. The data hold roughly 87,000 clones, with around 90% observed a single time. The clonotype was recovered from a human donor in good health. Source material: T cells isolated from PBMCs. The chain recombines TRBV5-6 with TRBJ2-5; perhaps TRBD1 as D (7 bases). The CDR3 DNA reads TGTGCCAGCAGCCCGCAGGGGGGCCAAGAGACCCAGTACTTC. The encoded protein is CASSPQGGQETQYF. Full variable domain (outside the CDR3, taken from reference TRBV5-6 and TRBJ2-5): DAGVTQSPTHLIKTRGQQVTLRCSPKSGHDTVSWYQQALGQGPQFIFQYYEEEERQRGNFPDRFSGHQFPNYSSELNVNALLLGDSALYLCASSPQGGQETQYFGPGTRLLVL.